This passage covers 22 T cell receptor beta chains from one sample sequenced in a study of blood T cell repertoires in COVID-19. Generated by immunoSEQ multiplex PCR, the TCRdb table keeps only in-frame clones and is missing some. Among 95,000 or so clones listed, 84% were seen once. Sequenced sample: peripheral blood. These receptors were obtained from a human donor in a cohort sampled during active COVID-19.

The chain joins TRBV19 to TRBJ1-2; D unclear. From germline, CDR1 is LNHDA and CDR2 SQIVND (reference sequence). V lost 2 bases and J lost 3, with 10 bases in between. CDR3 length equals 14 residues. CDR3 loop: CASSITRAYYGYTF. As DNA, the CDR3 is TGTGCCAGTAGTATAACGAGGGCCTACTATGGCTACACCTTC.

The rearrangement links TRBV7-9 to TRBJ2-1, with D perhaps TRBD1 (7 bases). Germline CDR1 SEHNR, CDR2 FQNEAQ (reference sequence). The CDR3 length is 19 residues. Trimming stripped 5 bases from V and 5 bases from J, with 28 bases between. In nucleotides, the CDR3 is TGTGCCAGCAGCCCCATTGGCCTTGTCGCGGGACAGAAGAACAATGAGCAGTTCTTC. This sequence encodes CASSPIGLVAGQKNNEQFF. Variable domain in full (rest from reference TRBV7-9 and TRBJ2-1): DTGVSQNPRHKITKRGQNVTFRCDPISEHNRLYWYRQTLGQGPEFLTYFQNEAQLEKSRLLSDRFSAERPKGSFSTLEIQRTEQGDSAMYLCASSPIGLVAGQKNNEQFFGPGTRLTVL.

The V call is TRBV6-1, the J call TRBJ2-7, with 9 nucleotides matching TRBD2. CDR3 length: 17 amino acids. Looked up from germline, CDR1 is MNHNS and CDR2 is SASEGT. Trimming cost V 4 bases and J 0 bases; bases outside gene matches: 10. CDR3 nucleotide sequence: TGTGCCAGCAGTGGGAGGCGGGGGGGAATTAGCTCCTACGAGCAGTACTTC. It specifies CASSGRRGGISSYEQYF.

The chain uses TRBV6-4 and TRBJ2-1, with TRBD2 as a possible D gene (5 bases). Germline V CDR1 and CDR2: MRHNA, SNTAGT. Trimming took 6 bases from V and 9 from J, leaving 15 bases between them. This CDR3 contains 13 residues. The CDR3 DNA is TGTGCCAGCAGCCCCCGGGGAAATGGTGAGCAGTTCTTC. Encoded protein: CASSPRGNGEQFF.

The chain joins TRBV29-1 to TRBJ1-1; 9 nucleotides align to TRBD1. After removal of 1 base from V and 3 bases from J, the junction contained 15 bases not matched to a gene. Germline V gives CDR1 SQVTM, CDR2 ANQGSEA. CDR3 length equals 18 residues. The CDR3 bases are TGCAGCGTTGAAGTTGACCGGACAGGGGTTCGGGGACACACTGAAGCTTTCTTT. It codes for CSVEVDRTGVRGHTEAFF. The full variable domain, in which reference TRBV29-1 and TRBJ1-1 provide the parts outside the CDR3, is SAVISQKPSRDICQRGTSLTIQCQVDSQVTMMFWYRQQPGQSLTLIATANQGSEATYESGFVIDKFPISRPNLTFSTLTVSNMSPEDSSIYLCSVEVDRTGVRGHTEAFFGQGTRLTVV.

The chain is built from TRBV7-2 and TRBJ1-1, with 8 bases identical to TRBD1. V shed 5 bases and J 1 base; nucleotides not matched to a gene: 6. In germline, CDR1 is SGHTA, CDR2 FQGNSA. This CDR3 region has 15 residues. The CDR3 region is CASSPTTGANTEAFF. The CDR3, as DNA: TGTGCCAGCAGCCCGACGACAGGGGCGAACACTGAAGCTTTCTTT.

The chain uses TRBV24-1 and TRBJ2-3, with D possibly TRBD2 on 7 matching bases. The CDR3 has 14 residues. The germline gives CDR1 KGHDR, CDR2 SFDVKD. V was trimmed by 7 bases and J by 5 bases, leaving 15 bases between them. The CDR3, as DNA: TGTGCCACCAGCCTGGGAGGGGGGGTAGATACGCAGTATTTT. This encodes CATSLGGGVDTQYF.

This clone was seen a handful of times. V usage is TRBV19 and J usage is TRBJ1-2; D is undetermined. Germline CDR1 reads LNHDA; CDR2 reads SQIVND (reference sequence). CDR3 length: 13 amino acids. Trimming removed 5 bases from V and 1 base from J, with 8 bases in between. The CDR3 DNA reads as TGTGCCAGTAGTCCGCAGGTTAACTATGGCTACACCTTC. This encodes CASSPQVNYGYTF.

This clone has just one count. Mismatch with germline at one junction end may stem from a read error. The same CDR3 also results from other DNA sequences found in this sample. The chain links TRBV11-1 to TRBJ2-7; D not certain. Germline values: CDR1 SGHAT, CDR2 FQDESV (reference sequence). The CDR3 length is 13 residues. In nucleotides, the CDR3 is TGTGCCAGCAGCCGTTCGGGTCCCTACGAGCAGTATTTC. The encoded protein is CASSRSGPYEQYF.

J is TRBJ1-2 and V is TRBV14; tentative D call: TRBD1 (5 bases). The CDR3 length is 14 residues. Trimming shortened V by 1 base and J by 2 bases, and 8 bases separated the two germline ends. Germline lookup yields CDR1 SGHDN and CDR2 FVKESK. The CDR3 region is CASSQAGGNYGYTF. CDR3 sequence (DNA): TGTGCCAGCAGCCAAGCGGGGGGGAACTATGGCTACACCTTC.

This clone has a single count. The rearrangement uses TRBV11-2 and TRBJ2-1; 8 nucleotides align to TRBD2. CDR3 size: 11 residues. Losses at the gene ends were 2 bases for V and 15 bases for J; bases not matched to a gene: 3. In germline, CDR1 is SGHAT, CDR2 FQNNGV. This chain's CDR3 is CASSLTGGAFF. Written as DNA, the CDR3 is TGTGCCAGCAGCTTAACGGGGGGGGCGTTCTTC.

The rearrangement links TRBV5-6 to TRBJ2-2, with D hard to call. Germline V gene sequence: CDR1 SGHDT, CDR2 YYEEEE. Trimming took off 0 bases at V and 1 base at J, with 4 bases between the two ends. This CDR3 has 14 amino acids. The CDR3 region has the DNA TGTGCCAGCAGCTTGGAACTGAACACCGGGGAGCTGTTTTTT. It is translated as CASSLELNTGELFF.

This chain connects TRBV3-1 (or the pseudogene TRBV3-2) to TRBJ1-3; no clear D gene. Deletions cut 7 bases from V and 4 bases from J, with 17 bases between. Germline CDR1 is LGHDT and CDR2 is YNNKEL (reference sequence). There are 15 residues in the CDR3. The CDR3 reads CASTPLGGEGNTIYF. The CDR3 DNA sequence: TGTGCCAGCACCCCCCTGGGAGGTGAAGGAAACACCATATATTTT.

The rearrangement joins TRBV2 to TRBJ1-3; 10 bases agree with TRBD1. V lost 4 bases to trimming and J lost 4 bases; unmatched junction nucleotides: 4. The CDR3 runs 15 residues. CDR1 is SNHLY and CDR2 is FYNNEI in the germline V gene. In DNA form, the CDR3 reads TGTGCCAGCAGTGGACAGGGGGCGCACGGAAACACCATATATTTT. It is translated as CASSGQGAHGNTIYF.

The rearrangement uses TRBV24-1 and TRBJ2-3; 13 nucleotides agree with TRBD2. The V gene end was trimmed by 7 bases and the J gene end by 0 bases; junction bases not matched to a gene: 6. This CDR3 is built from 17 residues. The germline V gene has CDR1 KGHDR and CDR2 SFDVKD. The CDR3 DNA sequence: TGTGCCACCAGCGGACTAGCGGGGGCATCTAGCACAGATACGCAGTATTTT. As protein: CATSGLAGASSTDTQYF.

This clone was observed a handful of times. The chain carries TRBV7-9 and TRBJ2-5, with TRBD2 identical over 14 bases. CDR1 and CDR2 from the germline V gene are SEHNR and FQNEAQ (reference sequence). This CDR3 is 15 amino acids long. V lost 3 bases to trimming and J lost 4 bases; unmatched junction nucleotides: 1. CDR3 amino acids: CASSFGLAGGETQYF. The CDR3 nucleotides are TGTGCCAGCAGCTTCGGACTAGCGGGAGGAGAGACCCAGTACTTC.

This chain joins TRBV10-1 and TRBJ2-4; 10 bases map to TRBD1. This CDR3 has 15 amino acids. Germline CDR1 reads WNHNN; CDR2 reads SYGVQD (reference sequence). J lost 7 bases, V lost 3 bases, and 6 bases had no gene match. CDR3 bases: TGCGCCAGCAGTGATCTGGGACAGGGGCCGAACATTCAGTACTTC. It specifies CASSDLGQGPNIQYF.

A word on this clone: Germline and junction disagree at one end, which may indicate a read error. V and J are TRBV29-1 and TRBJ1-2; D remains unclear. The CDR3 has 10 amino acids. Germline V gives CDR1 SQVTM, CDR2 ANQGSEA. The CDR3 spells CSVDQVPLAF. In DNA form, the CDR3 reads TGCAGCGTTGATCAGGTCCCACTAGCCTTC.

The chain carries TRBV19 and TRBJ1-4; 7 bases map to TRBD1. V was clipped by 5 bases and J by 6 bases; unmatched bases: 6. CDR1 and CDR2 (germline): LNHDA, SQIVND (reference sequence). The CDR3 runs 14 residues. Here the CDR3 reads CASSGGGGYEKLFF. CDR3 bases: TGTGCCAGTAGTGGAGGGGGCGGGTATGAAAAACTGTTTTTT.

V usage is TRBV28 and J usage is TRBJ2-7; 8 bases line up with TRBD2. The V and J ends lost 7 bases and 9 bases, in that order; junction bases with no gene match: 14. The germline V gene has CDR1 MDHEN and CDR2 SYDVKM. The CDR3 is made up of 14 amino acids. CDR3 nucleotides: TGTGCCAGCACCGCCGGGACTAGTTCATCTGCGCAGTACTTC. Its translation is CASTAGTSSSAQYF.

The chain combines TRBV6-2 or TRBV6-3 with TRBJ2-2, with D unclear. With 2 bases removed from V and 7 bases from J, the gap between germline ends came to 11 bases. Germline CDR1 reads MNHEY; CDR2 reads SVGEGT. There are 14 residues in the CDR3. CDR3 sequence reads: CASSYTGFGGELFF. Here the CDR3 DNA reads TGTGCCAGCAGTTACACCGGGTTTGGCGGGGAGCTGTTTTTT.

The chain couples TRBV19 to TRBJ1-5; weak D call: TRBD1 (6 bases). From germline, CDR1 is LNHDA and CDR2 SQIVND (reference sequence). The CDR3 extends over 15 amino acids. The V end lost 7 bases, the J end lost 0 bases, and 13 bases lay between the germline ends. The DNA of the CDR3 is TGTGCCAGTACACAGGGCCTATATAGCAATCAGCCCCAGCATTTT. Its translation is CASTQGLYSNQPQHF.